Listed here are 22 T cell receptor beta chains from one sample, sequenced in a study of early T cells in non-severe SARS-CoV-2 infection. MiXCR was run by TCRdb on the 5' RACE reads, yielding one entry per CDR3 protein. The sample contains approximately 56,000 distinct CDR3 sequences, about 15% of which appear only once. This specimen was whole blood, taken at baseline. The receptor source for this set is an adult who was a healthcare worker with PCR-confirmed SARS-CoV-2 infection or an uninfected control (not recorded which).

This clonotype was seen only a few times. The rearrangement uses TRBV5-1 and TRBJ2-3; D is possibly TRBD1 (5 bases). The CDR3 spans 15 residues. Germline CDR1 and CDR2: SGHRS and YFSETQ. V was trimmed by 1 base and J by 3 bases, leaving 12 bases between them. The CDR3 coding sequence is TGCGCCAGCAGCTTGAGTGGGGCAGCTACAGATACGCAGTATTTT. As protein: CASSLSGAATDTQYF.

The sample holds a few counts of this clonotype. This chain links TRBV20-1 with TRBJ1-2; a possible D gene is TRBD1 (5 bases). The V gene lost 6 bases and the J gene lost 1 base, with 12 bases spanning the gap. CDR1 is DFQATT and CDR2 is SNEGSKA in the germline V gene (reference sequence). This CDR3 has 13 residues. The CDR3 DNA sequence: TGCAGTGCCGGGAGGGGCATTAACTATGGCTACACCTTC. This sequence encodes CSAGRGINYGYTF.

This clonotype was seen a handful of times. This rearrangement joins TRBV30 to TRBJ2-3; D is ambiguous. CDR1 GTSNPN and CDR2 SVGIG come from the germline V gene (reference sequence). Trimming took 0 bases from V and 1 from J, leaving 5 bases between them. The CDR3 is made up of 13 amino acids. For the CDR3, the DNA is TGTGCCTGGAGTGTAACGGGCACAGATACGCAGTATTTT. Translating it yields CAWSVTGTDTQYF.

This clonotype was seen a few times. The chain links TRBV29-1 to TRBJ2-1; 11 bases are shared with TRBD2. V lost 6 bases, J lost 4 bases, and 11 bases stayed unmatched. The CDR3 covers 16 residues. The germline gives CDR1 SQVTM, CDR2 ANQGSEA. CDR3 DNA: TGCAGCGTCCCCGGGACTAGCGGAACCCCTTACAATGAGCAGTTCTTC. Translating it yields CSVPGTSGTPYNEQFF.

This clonotype appeared a few times. The V gene is TRBV18, the J gene TRBJ2-1, with 7 bases fitting TRBD2. V lost 0 bases and J lost 4; bases outside the gene matches: 15. The CDR3 loop spans 19 amino acids. Germline lookup yields CDR1 KGHSH and CDR2 LQKENI. The CDR3 is CASSPPRDSASGIYNEQFF. In nucleotides, the CDR3 is TGTGCCAGCTCACCACCAAGGGACTCGGCCAGCGGGATTTACAATGAGCAGTTCTTC.

There are many counts of this clonotype. The chain combines TRBV27 with TRBJ2-7, with D unresolved. The CDR3 is 13 amino acids. The V gene's germline CDR1 is MNHEY and CDR2 SMNVEV (reference sequence). The V gene lost 2 bases and the J gene lost 1 base, with 6 bases spanning the gap. In DNA, the CDR3 is TGTGCCAGCAGTTTAGCCAGGTCCTACGAGCAGTACTTC. This codes for CASSLARSYEQYF.

The chain recombines TRBV11-2 with TRBJ2-1, with D hard to call. The CDR3 totals 17 residues. Trimming removed 4 bases from V and 3 bases from J, with 19 bases in between. The V gene's germline CDR1 is SGHAT and CDR2 FQNNGV. CDR3 residues: CASSSIDGPHYYNEQFF. DNA for the CDR3: TGTGCCAGCAGCTCTATCGACGGACCCCACTACTACAATGAGCAGTTCTTC.

The table lists this clonotype with a few counts. The chain links TRBV19 to TRBJ2-7, with D unclear. This CDR3 has 13 residues. Trimming took off 6 bases at V and 9 bases at J, with 18 bases between the two ends. The V gene's germline CDR1 is LNHDA and CDR2 SQIVND (reference sequence). In nucleotides, the CDR3 is TGTGCCAGTAGCCCGTCAAGACCCGACGGGCAGTACTTC. This encodes CASSPSRPDGQYF.

J is TRBJ2-7 and V is TRBV11-2, with 8 bases that match TRBD1. The trim removed 4 bases at V and 3 bases at J, leaving 5 bases unmatched. CDR1 and CDR2 (germline): SGHAT, FQNNGV. This CDR3 has 14 amino acids. Here the CDR3 DNA reads TGTGCCAGCAGCTCCGACAGGGGTGGCTACGAGCAGTACTTC. This gives the protein CASSSDRGGYEQYF.

The table lists this clonotype with many counts. The chain couples TRBV5-1 to TRBJ2-5; 11 bases align to TRBD1. CDR1 is SGHRS, CDR2 YFSETQ, per germline. The V gene end was trimmed by 4 bases and the J gene end by 0 bases; junction bases not matched to a gene: 5. The CDR3 is made up of 16 amino acids. In DNA, the CDR3 is TGCGCCAGCAGCGGAGGGACAGGGGGTTACCAAGAGACCCAGTACTTC. Protein product: CASSGGTGGYQETQYF.

This clonotype was detected ten times or more. The chain uses TRBV6-6 and TRBJ1-5; 7 bases map to TRBD1. Trimming took 0 bases from V and 0 from J; bases not matched to a gene: 2. Germline CDR1 and CDR2: MNHNY and SVGAGI (reference sequence). The CDR3 spans 16 residues. The CDR3 here is CASSYSTGSSNQPQHF. DNA for the CDR3: TGTGCCAGCAGTTACTCGACAGGGAGTAGCAATCAGCCCCAGCATTTT.

This clonotype was seen repeatedly, ten times or more. The chain has TRBV5-1 and TRBJ2-7; TRBD2 aligns across 10 bases. The CDR3 is 16 residues long. The ends lost 8 bases at V and 5 bases at J; junction bases unmatched: 16. In germline, CDR1 is SGHRS, CDR2 YFSETQ. This CDR3 reads CARSKTSGVRPNEQYF. CDR3 DNA sequence: TGCGCCAGATCAAAAACTAGCGGGGTACGCCCAAACGAGCAGTACTTC. Combining the CDR3 with reference TRBV5-1 and TRBJ2-7 gives the whole variable domain KAGVTQTPRYLIKTRGQQVTLSCSPISGHRSVSWYQQTPGQGLQFLFEYFSETQRNKGNFPGRFSGRQFSNSRSEMNVSTLELGDSALYLCARSKTSGVRPNEQYFGPGTRLTVT.

This clonotype has ten or more counts. This sequence joins TRBV18 and TRBJ1-6, with D perhaps matching TRBD1 (6 bases). Trimming cost V 2 bases and J 2 bases, with 7 bases left between them. Germline V gene sequence: CDR1 KGHSH, CDR2 LQKENI. The CDR3 is made up of 15 amino acids. The CDR3 DNA reads TGTGCCAGCTCACCAGGACAGCCCTATAATTCACCCCTCCACTTT. Its protein is CASSPGQPYNSPLHF. Drawing the rest from reference TRBV18 and TRBJ1-6, the complete variable domain is NAGVMQNPRHLVRRRGQEARLRCSPMKGHSHVYWYRQLPEEGLKFMVYLQKENIIDESGMPKERFSAEFPKEGPSILRIQQVVRGDSAAYFCASSPGQPYNSPLHFGNGTRLTVT.

J is TRBJ2-2 and V is TRBV7-2, with TRBD2 matching over 14 bases. This CDR3 has 16 residues. CDR1 is SGHTA, CDR2 FQGNSA, per germline. The trim removed 5 bases at V and 8 bases at J, leaving 7 bases unmatched. In DNA, the CDR3 is TGTGCCAGCAGCCAGGGACTAGCGGGGGCCCAGGGGGAGCTGTTTTTT. Protein product: CASSQGLAGAQGELFF.

This clonotype was found a few times. The V call is TRBV2, the J call TRBJ2-1, with 10 nucleotides matching TRBD1. The germline V gene has CDR1 SNHLY and CDR2 FYNNEI. The V gene end was trimmed by 5 bases and the J gene end by 6 bases; junction bases not matched to a gene: 4. The CDR3 contains 14 residues. The CDR3 here is CASSFRTGGNEQFF. As DNA, the CDR3 is TGTGCCAGCAGTTTTAGGACAGGGGGCAATGAGCAGTTCTTC.

V usage is TRBV12-3 or TRBV12-4 and J usage is TRBJ2-1; D assignment may be TRBD1 or TRBD2 (5 bases each). The CDR3 sequence is 10 residues long. The V gene lost 8 bases and the J gene lost 8 bases, with 7 bases spanning the gap. The CDR3 DNA is TGTGCCAGCGGGGGACATGAGCAGTTCTTC. Its protein is CASGGHEQFF.

This clonotype was observed a handful of times. This chain links TRBV4-1 with TRBJ2-1; 7 nucleotides agree with TRBD2. The end of the DNA fits TRBJ2-7 better, so the J call may be wrong. Germline V gene data show CDR1 as MGHRA and CDR2 as YSYEKL. The length of the CDR3 is 18 residues. This chain's CDR3 is CASREPRAGREAHNEQYF. The CDR3 bases are TGCGCCAGCAGAGAACCGCGGGCAGGTCGGGAGGCCCACAATGAGCAGTACTTC.

V and J are TRBV10-1 and TRBJ2-2; D remains unclear. The CDR3 covers 16 residues. The germline V gene encodes CDR1 WNHNN and CDR2 SYGVQD (reference sequence). Trimming pared 8 bases from V and 0 bases from J, leaving 16 bases between. CDR3 amino acids: CASARARSANTGELFF. In DNA, the CDR3 is TGCGCCAGCGCCCGTGCTCGGAGTGCGAACACCGGGGAGCTGTTTTTT.

This clonotype showed up many times. V gene TRBV28 combines with J gene TRBJ2-7, with TRBD1 identical over 9 bases. This CDR3 region has 14 residues. J lost 9 bases, V lost 6 bases, and 12 bases had no gene match. CDR1 is MDHEN, CDR2 SYDVKM, per germline. CDR3 sequence: CASSLQGANFRQYF. As DNA, the CDR3 is TGTGCCAGCAGCCTACAGGGGGCGAATTTTAGGCAGTACTTC.

This clonotype appeared many times. This chain uses TRBV3-1 with TRBJ1-6; 8 nucleotides match TRBD1. The CDR3 extends over 15 amino acids. The trim removed 2 bases at V and 7 bases at J, leaving 4 bases unmatched. Per germline, CDR1 LGHDT and CDR2 YNNKEL (reference sequence). The CDR3 sequence is CASSQKDRANSPLHF. In DNA form, the CDR3 reads TGTGCCAGCAGCCAAAAGGACAGGGCGAATTCACCCCTCCACTTT.

About this clonotype: Just one base apart from a much larger clone, this may be a read error. The V and J genes are TRBV7-9 and TRBJ2-7, with TRBD2 as a possible D gene (6 bases). Germline-derived CDR1 and CDR2 are SEHNR and FQNEAQ (reference sequence). The CDR3 is 13 amino acids. The V and J ends lost 1 base and 6 bases respectively, with 10 bases between them. The CDR3 sequence: CASSLGGVFEQYF. The CDR3 DNA follows: TGTGCCAGCAGCTTAGGGGGGGTTTTCGAGCAGTACTTC.

The sample holds a few counts of this clonotype. The genes are TRBV5-1 and TRBJ2-5; D is undetermined. Germline V gene sequence: CDR1 SGHRS, CDR2 YFSETQ. CDR3 length equals 14 residues. Trimming removed 0 bases at V and 1 base at J, with 7 bases between. The CDR3 DNA sequence: TGCGCCAGCAGCTTGGTTCCAAGCCAAGAGACCCAGTACTTC. The encoded protein is CASSLVPSQETQYF.